This TCR beta chain was documented in a study of T cell changes during pregnancy in multiple sclerosis. Profiling relied on immunoSEQ multiplex PCR, and the TCRdb table lists in-frame clones only, not all of them. The table records some 48,000 clones, around 90% of them present only once. The CDR3 contains 12 residues. CDR1 is LNHDA and CDR2 is SQIVND in the germline V gene (reference sequence). Trimming took 5 bases from V and 8 from J, leaving 10 bases between them. V gene TRBV19 combines with J gene TRBJ2-1; D is unresolved. Sequencing used CD4+ T cells from peripheral blood mononuclear cells, obtained after pregnancy. The sequence was collected from a female donor in good health, enrolled as a control in a pregnancy study. CDR3 nucleotide sequence: TGTGCCAGTAGTTCCCACAGCTATGAGCAGTTCTTC. Translating gives CASSSHSYEQFF. The whole variable domain, remainder taken from reference TRBV19 and TRBJ2-1, is DGGITQSPKYLFRKEGQNVTLSCEQNLNHDAMYWYRQDPGQGLRLIYYSQIVNDFQKGDIAEGYSVSREKKESFPLTVTSAQKNPTAFYLCASSSHSYEQFFGPGTRLTVL.